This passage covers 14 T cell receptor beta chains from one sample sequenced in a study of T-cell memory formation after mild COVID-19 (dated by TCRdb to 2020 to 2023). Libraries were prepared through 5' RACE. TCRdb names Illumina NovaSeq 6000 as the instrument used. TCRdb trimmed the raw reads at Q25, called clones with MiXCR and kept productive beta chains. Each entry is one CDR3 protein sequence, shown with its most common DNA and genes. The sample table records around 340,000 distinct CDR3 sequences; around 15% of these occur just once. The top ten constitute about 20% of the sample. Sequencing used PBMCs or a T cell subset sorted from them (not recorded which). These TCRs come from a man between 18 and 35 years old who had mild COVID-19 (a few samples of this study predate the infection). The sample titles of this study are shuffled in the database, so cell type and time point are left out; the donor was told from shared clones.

CDR3 DNA sequence: TGCGCCAGCAGCCCGCGCGGACAAGGGGAATACAATGAGCAGTTCTTC. Translating it yields CASSPRGQGEYNEQFF. The V call is TRBV4-3, the J call TRBJ2-1, with D possibly matching TRBD1 (5 bases). The CDR3 has 16 residues. The germline CDR1 and CDR2 sequences are LGHNA and YSLEER. Trimming removed 4 bases from V and 4 bases from J, with 17 bases in between.

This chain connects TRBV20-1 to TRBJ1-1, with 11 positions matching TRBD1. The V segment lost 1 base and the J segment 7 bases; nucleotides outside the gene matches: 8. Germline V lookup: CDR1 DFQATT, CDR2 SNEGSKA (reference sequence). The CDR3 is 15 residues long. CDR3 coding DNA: TGCAGTGCTAGAGTCGCGGACAGGGGGCAGGGTGAAGCTTTCTTT. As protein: CSARVADRGQGEAFF.

Here the CDR3 reads CASGGQNYEQYV. CDR3 nucleotides: TGTGCCAGCGGCGGACAGAACTACGAGCAGTACGTC. The V gene is TRBV7-9, the J gene TRBJ2-7; tentative D call: TRBD1 (6 bases). The V end was cut by 8 bases, the J end by 3 bases, with 11 bases between. The CDR3 is 12 amino acids. Looked up from germline, CDR1 is SEHNR and CDR2 is FQNEAQ (reference sequence).

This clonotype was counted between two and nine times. CDR3 bases: TGTGCCAGCAGGAACATAGGGCAGGGAGGCAATGAGCAGTTCTTC. Its protein product is CASRNIGQGGNEQFF. This chain uses TRBV11-2 with TRBJ2-1, with a tentative D call TRBD2 (6 bases). Germline CDR1 is SGHAT and CDR2 is FQNNGV. V was clipped by 6 bases and J by 6 bases, with 18 bases between them. This CDR3 is 15 amino acids long.

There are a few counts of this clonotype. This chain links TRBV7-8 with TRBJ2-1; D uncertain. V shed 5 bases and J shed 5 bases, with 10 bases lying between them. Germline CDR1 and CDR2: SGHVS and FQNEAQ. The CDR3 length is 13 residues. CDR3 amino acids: CASSPLKHNEQFF. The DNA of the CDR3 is TGTGCCAGCAGCCCCTTAAAGCACAATGAGCAGTTCTTC.

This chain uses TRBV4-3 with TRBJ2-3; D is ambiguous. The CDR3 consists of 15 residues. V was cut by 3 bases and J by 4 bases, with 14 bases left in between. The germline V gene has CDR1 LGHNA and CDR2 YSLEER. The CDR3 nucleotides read TGCGCCAGCAGCCATGTAGACGAAAGGGCAGATACGCAGTATTTT. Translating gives CASSHVDERADTQYF.

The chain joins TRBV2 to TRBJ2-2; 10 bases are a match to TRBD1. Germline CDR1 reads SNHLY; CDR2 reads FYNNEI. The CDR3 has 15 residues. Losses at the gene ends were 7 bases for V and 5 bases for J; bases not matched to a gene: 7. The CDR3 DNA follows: TGTGCCAGCACCTGGGACAGGGGTGTAACCGGGGAGCTGTTTTTT. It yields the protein CASTWDRGVTGELFF.

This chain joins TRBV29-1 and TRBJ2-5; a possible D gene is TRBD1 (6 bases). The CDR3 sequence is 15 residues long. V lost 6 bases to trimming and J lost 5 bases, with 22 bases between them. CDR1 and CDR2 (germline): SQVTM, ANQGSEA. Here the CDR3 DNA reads TGCAGCGTCTCACACGGGGCGACAGGTGGGGAGACCCAGTACTTC. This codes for CSVSHGATGGETQYF.

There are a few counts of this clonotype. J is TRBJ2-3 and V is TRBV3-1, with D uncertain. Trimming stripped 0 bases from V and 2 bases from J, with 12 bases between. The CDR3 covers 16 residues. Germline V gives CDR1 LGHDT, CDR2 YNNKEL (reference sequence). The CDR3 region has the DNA TGTGCCAGCAGCCAAGATCGGCGCAGACACACAGATACGCAGTATTTT. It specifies CASSQDRRRHTDTQYF.

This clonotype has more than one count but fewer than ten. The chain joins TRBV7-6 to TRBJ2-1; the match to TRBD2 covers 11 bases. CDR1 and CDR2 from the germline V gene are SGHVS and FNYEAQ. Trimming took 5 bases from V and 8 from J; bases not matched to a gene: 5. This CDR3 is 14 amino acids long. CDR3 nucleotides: TGTGCCAGCAGCCCGACTAGCGGGGAGGATGAGCAGTTCTTC. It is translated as CASSPTSGEDEQFF.

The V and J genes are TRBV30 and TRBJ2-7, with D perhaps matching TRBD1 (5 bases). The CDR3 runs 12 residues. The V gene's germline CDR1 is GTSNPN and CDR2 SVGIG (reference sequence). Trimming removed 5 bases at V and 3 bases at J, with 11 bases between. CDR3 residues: CAWDRADYEQYF. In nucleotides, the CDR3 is TGTGCCTGGGACAGAGCAGACTACGAGCAGTACTTC. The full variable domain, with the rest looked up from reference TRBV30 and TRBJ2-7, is SQTIHQWPATLVQPVGSPLSLECTVEGTSNPNLYWYRQAAGRGLQLLFYSVGIGQISSEVPQNLSASRPQDRQFILSSKKLLLSDSGFYLCAWDRADYEQYFGPGTRLTVT.

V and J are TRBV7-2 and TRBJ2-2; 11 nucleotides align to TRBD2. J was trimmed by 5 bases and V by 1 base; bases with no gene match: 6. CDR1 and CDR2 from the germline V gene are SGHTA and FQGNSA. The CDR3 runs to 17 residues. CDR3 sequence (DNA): TGTGCCAGCAGCTTAGAGGCTAGCGGGGGGAGTACCGGGGAGCTGTTTTTT. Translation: CASSLEASGGSTGELFF.

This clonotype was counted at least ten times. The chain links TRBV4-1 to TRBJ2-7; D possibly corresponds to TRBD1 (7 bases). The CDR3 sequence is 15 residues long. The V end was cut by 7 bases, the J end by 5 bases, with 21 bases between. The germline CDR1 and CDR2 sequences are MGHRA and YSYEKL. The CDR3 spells CASTPRTGDSNEQYF. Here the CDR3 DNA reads TGCGCCAGCACACCCCGGACGGGGGACAGCAACGAGCAGTACTTC.

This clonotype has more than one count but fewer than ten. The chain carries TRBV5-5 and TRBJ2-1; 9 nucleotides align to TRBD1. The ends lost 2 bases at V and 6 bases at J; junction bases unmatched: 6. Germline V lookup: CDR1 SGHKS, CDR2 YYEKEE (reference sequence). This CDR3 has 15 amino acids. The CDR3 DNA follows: TGTGCCAGCAGCTTACGACAGGGGGTGACCAATGAGCAGTTCTTC. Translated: CASSLRQGVTNEQFF.